Each of the 27 T cell receptor beta chains below was sequenced from the same sample in a study of shared clonotypes between healthy human individuals. Data came from immunoSEQ multiplex PCR; TCRdb stores just in-frame clones and leaves some out. The table has some 580,000 clones, roughly 98% seen once. Naive CD8 cells lacked CD45RO, underwent positive selection for CCR7 and left out terminally differentiated effector memory CD45RA+ cells. The sequencing sample was made of naive CD8+ T cells sorted from blood. The receptor set was obtained from a young man in good health.

J is TRBJ2-3 and V is TRBV27, with D perhaps matching TRBD1 or TRBD2 (6 bases each). V was cut by 3 bases and J by 1 base, with 14 bases left in between. Germline V CDR1 and CDR2: MNHEY, SMNVEV (reference sequence). The CDR3 length is 16 residues. The CDR3 sequence is CASSFLGGSGTDTQYF. CDR3 DNA: TGTGCCAGCAGTTTTTTAGGGGGGTCGGGCACAGATACGCAGTATTTT.

The rearrangement joins TRBV29-1 to TRBJ1-1, with TRBD1 as a possible D gene (6 bases). V dropped 2 bases and J dropped 8 bases, with 18 bases sitting between them. The CDR3 is made up of 14 amino acids. Looked up from germline, CDR1 is SQVTM and CDR2 is ANQGSEA. The CDR3: CSVEFRGQGEEAFF. The CDR3 DNA reads TGCAGCGTTGAATTTCGGGGGCAGGGCGAGGAAGCTTTCTTT.

The chain employs TRBV5-1 and TRBJ2-1, with a possible D match to TRBD2 (7 bases). The CDR3 runs 20 residues. The germline V gene encodes CDR1 SGHRS and CDR2 YFSETQ. Trimming shortened V by 4 bases and J by 4 bases, and 30 bases separated the two germline ends. The CDR3 DNA reads as TGCGCCAGCAGCCTGAGACAGGACTGGGAAGGGCTAGCGGAATACAATGAGCAGTTCTTC. Translated: CASSLRQDWEGLAEYNEQFF.

This clone appeared once. This chain connects TRBV7-9 to TRBJ1-1; D is possibly TRBD1 (6 bases). V lost 6 bases to trimming and J lost 3 bases, with 11 bases between them. The germline V gene has CDR1 SEHNR and CDR2 FQNEAQ (reference sequence). The CDR3 runs 13 residues. The CDR3 sequence is CASSPGAHTEAFF. In nucleotides, the CDR3 is TGTGCCAGCAGTCCAGGGGCGCACACTGAAGCTTTCTTT.

The chain uses TRBV11-2 and TRBJ2-3; a weak D match, TRBD2 (5 bases). Germline V gives CDR1 SGHAT, CDR2 FQNNGV. V lost 7 bases to trimming and J lost 0 bases, with 14 bases between them. The CDR3 runs to 15 residues. The DNA of the CDR3 is TGTGCCAGCATAACGAGGGCAGGAAGCACAGATACGCAGTATTTT. Protein sequence: CASITRAGSTDTQYF.

V gene TRBV27 combines with J gene TRBJ1-2, with TRBD1 identical over 7 bases. Germline lookup yields CDR1 MNHEY and CDR2 SMNVEV (reference sequence). The CDR3 sequence is 15 residues long. The ends lost 5 bases at V and 7 bases at J; junction bases unmatched: 13. CDR3 nucleotides: TGTGCCAGCAGTCCGCCGGGACAGCCCCTCCTTGGCTACACCTTC. Translating it yields CASSPPGQPLLGYTF.

This clone was counted a single time. This chain connects TRBV6-5 to TRBJ2-1; no firm D call. From germline, CDR1 is MNHEY and CDR2 SVGAGI. The CDR3 consists of 13 residues. Trimming cost V 2 bases and J 10 bases, with 12 bases left between them. DNA of the CDR3: TGTGCCAGCAGTTACGCCCAAGGCGGCGAGCAGTTCTTC. Translating it yields CASSYAQGGEQFF.

The chain links TRBV9 to TRBJ2-1, with TRBD2 identical over 10 bases. Germline values: CDR1 SGDLS, CDR2 YYNGEE. CDR3 size: 15 residues. Trimming cost V 5 bases and J 7 bases; bases outside gene matches: 9. The CDR3 bases are TGTGCCAGCAGTCTTGCTAGCGGGAGCACGAATGAGCAGTTCTTC. Translation: CASSLASGSTNEQFF.

The chain uses TRBV29-1 and TRBJ2-1; 9 positions agree with TRBD1. The CDR3 extends over 17 amino acids. J lost 0 bases, V lost 6 bases, and 12 bases had no gene match. CDR1 and CDR2 (germline): SQVTM, ANQGSEA. The CDR3 is CSVQGDRASLSYNEQFF. The CDR3 DNA reads as TGCAGCGTCCAAGGGGACAGGGCGTCCCTCTCCTACAATGAGCAGTTCTTC.

V and J are TRBV13 and TRBJ2-5; 8 positions agree with TRBD1. The junction had 11 bases not matched to a gene; V was cut back by 3 bases and J by 2 bases. The germline V gene encodes CDR1 PRHDT and CDR2 FYEKMQ (reference sequence). This CDR3 has 17 amino acids. The CDR3 protein is CASSFSDREAWQETQYF. The CDR3 nucleotides read TGTGCCAGCAGCTTTTCGGACAGGGAGGCTTGGCAAGAGACCCAGTACTTC.

As regards this clone: In the same sample, other DNA sequences code for this CDR3. J is TRBJ1-2 and V is TRBV29-1, with D possibly matching TRBD1 (5 bases). The V gene's germline CDR1 is SQVTM and CDR2 ANQGSEA. The CDR3 consists of 11 residues. V lost 3 bases and J lost 6, with 8 bases in between. For the CDR3, the DNA is TGCAGCGTTGATTCCAGGGATGGCTACACCTTC. Its translation is CSVDSRDGYTF.

The genes are TRBV7-3 and TRBJ1-1; maybe TRBD1 (6 bases). Per germline, CDR1 SGHTA and CDR2 FQGTGA. The CDR3 extends over 12 amino acids. Trimming cost V 5 bases and J 11 bases, with 15 bases left between them. The DNA for the CDR3 is TGTGCCAGCAGCCTACCAGGGGATCGGGCTTTCTTT. Protein sequence: CASSLPGDRAFF.

The chain carries TRBV7-9 and TRBJ2-2; D ambiguous. This CDR3 contains 12 residues. The germline CDR1 and CDR2 sequences are SEHNR and FQNEAQ (reference sequence). V lost 2 bases and J 6 bases, leaving 4 bases between the germline ends. CDR3 loop: CASSLKPGELFF. The CDR3 DNA reads as TGTGCCAGCAGCTTAAAGCCCGGGGAGCTGTTTTTT.

The sample holds one count of this clone. V usage is TRBV27 and J usage is TRBJ1-5; no firm D call. Germline loops: CDR1 MNHEY, CDR2 SMNVEV (reference sequence). Between the trimmed V and J ends, which lost 4 bases and 4 bases, there was a span of 8 bases. The CDR3 has 13 amino acids. The CDR3 region has the DNA TGTGCCAGCAGTTGGACGGATAATCAGCCCCAGCATTTT. Translated, it gives CASSWTDNQPQHF.

V is TRBV6-6 and J is TRBJ1-1; TRBD1 agrees at 7 bases. The CDR3 covers 13 residues. V was clipped by 10 bases and J by 2 bases; unmatched bases: 7. CDR1 and CDR2 from the germline V gene are MNHNY and SVGAGI (reference sequence). The CDR3 DNA reads TGTGCCATCTCGGACAGGCCAAACACTGAAGCTTTCTTT. Protein product: CAISDRPNTEAFF.

This chain's CDR3 is CASSLGGTHYEQYF. The DNA of the CDR3 is TGTGCCAGCAGCTTAGGAGGGACCCACTACGAGCAGTACTTC. The J gene is TRBJ2-7, the V gene TRBV7-8, with D perhaps given as TRBD1 or TRBD2 (5 bases each). The CDR3 totals 14 residues. The V end lost 1 base, the J end lost 3 bases, and 10 bases lay between the germline ends. Germline CDR1 SGHVS, CDR2 FQNEAQ. Full variable domain (outside the CDR3, taken from reference TRBV7-8 and TRBJ2-7): GAGVSQSPRYKVAKRGQDVALRCDPISGHVSLFWYQQALGQGPEFLTYFQNEAQLDKSGLPSDRFFAERPEGSVSTLKIQRTQQEDSAVYLCASSLGGTHYEQYFGPGTRLTVT.

The V call is TRBV28, the J call TRBJ1-4; no clear D. Trimming stripped 5 bases from V and 12 bases from J, with 10 bases between. Per germline, CDR1 MDHEN and CDR2 SYDVKM. This CDR3 comprises 11 residues. CDR3 residues: CASSGDLELFF. In DNA, the CDR3 is TGTGCCAGCAGTGGCGACTTAGAACTGTTTTTT.

The chain uses TRBV7-2 and TRBJ2-7, with 7 positions matching TRBD1. The trim removed 5 bases at V and 2 bases at J, leaving 9 bases unmatched. The CDR3 totals 15 residues. Germline V gene lookup returns CDR1 SGHTA and CDR2 FQGNSA. As DNA, the CDR3 is TGTGCCAGCAGCATCTATCTGGGACAGACCTACGAGCAGTACTTC. Protein: CASSIYLGQTYEQYF.

The chain joins TRBV4-1 to TRBJ2-1, with 13 bases that match TRBD2. V shed 7 bases and J 9 bases; nucleotides not matched to a gene: 9. Germline CDR1 and CDR2: MGHRA and YSYEKL. The CDR3 contains 15 residues. CDR3 bases: TGCGCCAGCAACCTACTAGCGGGAGGGCCAGGTGAGCAGTTCTTC. This encodes CASNLLAGGPGEQFF.

In this sample, this clone turned up once. This rearrangement joins TRBV7-9 to TRBJ2-7, with 9 bases aligning to TRBD2. Germline-derived CDR1 and CDR2 are SEHNR and FQNEAQ (reference sequence). The V gene end was trimmed by 4 bases and the J gene end by 2 bases; junction bases not matched to a gene: 9. The CDR3 length is 16 residues. The CDR3 spells CASSSTSGQTPYEQYF. The CDR3 nucleotides read TGTGCCAGCAGCTCGACTAGCGGACAAACACCCTACGAGCAGTACTTC.

The J gene is TRBJ2-7, the V gene TRBV30, with TRBD1 matching 10 bases. This CDR3 is built from 15 residues. Trimming removed 0 bases from V and 7 bases from J; junction bases left unmatched: 9. Germline lookup yields CDR1 GTSNPN and CDR2 SVGIG (reference sequence). CDR3 protein: CAWSVRGTGDWEQYF. The CDR3 DNA sequence: TGTGCCTGGAGTGTACGAGGGACAGGGGATTGGGAGCAGTACTTC.

The chain couples TRBV5-4 to TRBJ1-4, with 10 positions matching TRBD1. V lost 3 bases, J lost 8 bases, and 7 bases stayed unmatched. The CDR3 loop spans 15 amino acids. Germline lookup yields CDR1 SGHNT and CDR2 YYREEE (reference sequence). CDR3 in DNA: TGTGCCAGCAGCTCACGGGACAGGGGTGGAGAAAAACTGTTTTTT. Its protein is CASSSRDRGGEKLFF.

The chain employs TRBV7-2 and TRBJ2-7; 12 bases are a match to TRBD2. V was clipped by 5 bases and J by 2 bases; unmatched bases: 4. This CDR3 region has 15 residues. The germline gives CDR1 SGHTA, CDR2 FQGNSA. The CDR3 spells CASSELAGGPYEQYF. The CDR3 region has the DNA TGTGCCAGCAGCGAACTAGCGGGGGGTCCCTACGAGCAGTACTTC.

V is TRBV28 and J is TRBJ2-7; 11 bases align to TRBD2. The CDR3 has 16 amino acids. The V and J ends lost 1 base and 4 bases, in that order; junction bases with no gene match: 6. CDR1 MDHEN and CDR2 SYDVKM come from the germline V gene. CDR3 amino acids: CASSLSVTSGSYEQYF. In DNA, the CDR3 is TGTGCCAGCAGTTTATCGGTCACTAGCGGGAGTTACGAGCAGTACTTC.

The chain employs TRBV29-1 and TRBJ2-7; possibly TRBD1 for D (6 bases). Trimming took 2 bases from V and 4 from J, leaving 12 bases between them. Per the germline V gene, CDR1 is SQVTM and CDR2 is ANQGSEA. CDR3 length: 13 amino acids. CDR3 DNA: TGCAGCGTTGAACTGGACAGAGAATACGAGCAGTACTTC. Its translation is CSVELDREYEQYF.

The chain is built from TRBV2 and TRBJ2-7, with D perhaps being TRBD1 or TRBD2 (5 bases each). The CDR3 extends over 15 amino acids. Looked up from germline, CDR1 is SNHLY and CDR2 is FYNNEI. The V and J ends lost 8 bases and 3 bases respectively, with 20 bases between them. The CDR3 bases are TGTGCCAGCCACCTCGGGGCAGGTCTTGGCTACGAGCAGTACTTC. Protein: CASHLGAGLGYEQYF. The whole variable domain, filled in from reference TRBV2 and TRBJ2-7, reads EPEVTQTPSHQVTQMGQEVILRCVPISNHLYFYWYRQILGQKVEFLVSFYNNEISEKSEIFDDQFSVERPDGSNFTLKIRSTKLEDSAMYFCASHLGAGLGYEQYFGPGTRLTVT.

The gene calls are TRBV5-1 and TRBJ2-6; D may be TRBD2 (6 bases). This CDR3 has 15 residues. The germline V and J ends were trimmed by 3 bases and 1 base, with 8 bases remaining between them. Germline-derived CDR1 and CDR2 are SGHRS and YFSETQ. The CDR3 DNA reads TGCGCCAGCAGCTCGGGGGATTCTGGGGCCAACGTCCTGACTTTC. Protein: CASSSGDSGANVLTF.